The rows below give T cell receptor beta chains drawn from one sample of a study of early T cells in non-severe SARS-CoV-2 infection. TCRdb reprocessed the 5' RACE reads via MiXCR and lists one record per CDR3 protein. The data hold 70,000 to 90,000 distinct CDR3 sequences, with 9.5% to 15% observed a single time. What was sequenced was whole blood. Source of these receptors: an adult who was a healthcare worker with PCR-confirmed SARS-CoV-2 infection or an uninfected control (not recorded which). Each CDR3 is given with its conserved first and last residue. D genes are given only for firm matches. Part of the rows lack a size; the others show once, few, many or a class for expanded clones.

j_call cdr3_length d_call v_call clone_size cdr3_aa cdr3_nt
TRBJ2-7 14 NA TRBV28 many CASSLVAGHYEQYF TGTGCCAGCAGTTTGGTCGCGGGCCACTACGAGCAGTACTTC
TRBJ1-4 14 NA TRBV19 NA CASSNRDSNEKLFF TGTGCCAGCTCAAACAGGGACTCTAATGAAAAACTGTTTTTT
TRBJ2-1 13 NA TRBV11-3 NA CASTNPGDHEQFF TGTGCCAGCACAAACCCTGGGGACCATGAGCAGTTCTTC
TRBJ1-5 15 TRBD1 TRBV28 few CASRSGTGDAQPQHF TGTGCCAGCAGGTCCGGGACAGGGGACGCTCAGCCCCAGCATTTT
TRBJ2-4 14 NA TRBV7-2 few CASSYARAKNIQYF TGTGCCAGCAGCTACGCCCGAGCCAAAAACATTCAGTACTTC
TRBJ2-7 11 NA TRBV28 few CATQGAYEQYF TGTGCCACCCAGGGCGCCTACGAGCAGTACTTC
TRBJ2-5 16 TRBD2 TRBV7-3 many CASSSGLAGTGETQYF TGTGCCAGCAGCTCCGGTCTAGCGGGGACGGGGGAGACCCAGTACTTC
TRBJ1-5 14 NA TRBV2 few CASSEGQGSQPQHF TGTGCCAGCAGTGAGGGTCAGGGCTCTCAGCCCCAGCATTTT
TRBJ2-7 15 TRBD2 TRBV28 NA CASRPGLADLYEQYF TGTGCCAGCAGGCCGGGACTAGCGGACCTATACGAGCAGTACTTC
TRBJ1-2 14 TRBD1 TRBV6-1 NA CASSLGQGGYGYTF TGTGCCAGCAGCTTAGGACAGGGGGGATATGGCTACACCTTC
TRBJ2-5 14 NA TRBV12-3/TRBV12-4 many CASKAHGHQETQYF TGTGCCAGCAAGGCCCACGGACACCAAGAGACCCAGTACTTC
TRBJ2-7 14 NA TRBV9 many CASSVDGGLDEQYF TGTGCCAGCAGCGTAGACGGGGGGCTGGACGAGCAGTACTTC
TRBJ1-5 15 NA TRBV2 many CASSATGGFNQPQHF TGTGCCAGCAGCGCGACAGGCGGATTCAATCAGCCCCAGCATTTT
TRBJ1-3 11 NA TRBV7-7 few CASRDGNTIYF TGTGCCAGCAGGGACGGAAACACCATATATTTT
TRBJ1-1 12 TRBD1 TRBV29-1 NA CSVVVRGPEAFF TGCAGCGTTGTAGTGAGGGGGCCTGAAGCTTTCTTT
TRBJ2-3 15 TRBD2 TRBV28 many CASSFGGRAGDTQYF TGTGCCAGCAGTTTTGGAGGGAGGGCCGGGGATACGCAGTATTTT
TRBJ2-2 14 NA TRBV28 NA CASNNGIVDGELFF TGTGCCAGTAACAACGGGATCGTGGACGGGGAGCTGTTTTTT
TRBJ2-1 15 TRBD2 TRBV7-3 few CASSLKASGNNEQFF TGTGCCAGCAGCTTAAAGGCTAGCGGGAACAATGAGCAGTTCTTC
TRBJ2-5 12 NA TRBV11-2 many CASSPTGTPKYF TGTGCCAGCAGCCCAACAGGGACACCTAAGTACTTC
TRBJ2-7 13 NA TRBV12-3/TRBV12-4 many CASSAGLPYEQYF TGTGCCAGCAGTGCGGGACTTCCCTACGAGCAGTACTTC
TRBJ1-5 16 TRBD1 TRBV28 NA CASSDEQGTSNQPQHF TGTGCCAGCAGTGACGAACAGGGGACTAGCAATCAGCCCCAGCATTTT
TRBJ1-5 18 NA TRBV7-9 few CASSLRSLNIPSNQPQHF TGTGCCAGCAGCCTGCGGTCGCTAAACATCCCTAGCAATCAGCCCCAGCATTTT
TRBJ2-2 15 NA TRBV5-4 few CASSLTGPNTGELFF TGTGCCAGCAGCCTGACAGGTCCTAACACCGGGGAGCTGTTTTTT
TRBJ2-1 12 NA TRBV5-5 many CASSFGDGERFF TGTGCCAGCAGCTTTGGGGACGGAGAGCGTTTCTTC
TRBJ2-3 16 TRBD2 TRBV4-2 NA CASSQGGRAATDTQYF TGTGCCAGCAGCCAAGGCGGGAGGGCCGCGACAGATACGCAGTATTTT
TRBJ2-2 17 TRBD1 TRBV28 few CASSLNRDSANTGELFF TGTGCCAGCAGTTTAAATAGGGACAGCGCGAACACCGGGGAGCTGTTTTTT
TRBJ1-1 14 NA TRBV3-1 NA CASRHDRLNTEAFF TGTGCCAGCAGACATGACAGGCTGAACACTGAAGCTTTCTTT
TRBJ2-1 13 NA TRBV11-2 NA CASSFGLTNEQFF TGTGCCAGCAGCTTCGGGCTAACAAATGAGCAGTTCTTC
TRBJ2-1 15 NA TRBV20-1 NA CSARVHGRTYNEQFF TGCAGTGCTAGAGTTCATGGGAGAACCTACAATGAGCAGTTCTTC
TRBJ2-3 15 NA TRBV28 NA CASSSPYRRTDTQYF TGTGCCAGCAGTTCCCCTTACAGGCGCACAGATACGCAGTATTTT
TRBJ1-2 14 TRBD1 TRBV6-2/TRBV6-3 NA CASSYGQGLRGYTF TGTGCCAGCAGTTACGGACAGGGGTTGCGGGGCTACACCTTC
TRBJ2-1 16 TRBD2 TRBV19 NA CASSIPGLAGPNEQFF TGTGCCAGTAGTATCCCCGGGCTAGCGGGTCCCAATGAGCAGTTCTTC
TRBJ1-1 13 NA TRBV2 NA CASSYRENTEAFF TGTGCCAGCAGTTACAGGGAGAACACTGAAGCTTTCTTT
TRBJ2-1 13 NA TRBV12-3/TRBV12-4 few CASSPPQGEGQFF TGTGCCAGCAGCCCCCCGCAGGGAGAAGGGCAGTTCTTC
TRBJ1-6 15 NA TRBV11-2 NA CASSLFGGTNSPLHF TGTGCCAGCAGCTTATTCGGGGGGACTAATTCACCCCTCCACTTT
TRBJ2-3 16 TRBD2 TRBV5-4 NA CASSFPGGSNTDTQYF TGTGCCAGCAGCTTTCCGGGAGGTTCTAACACAGATACGCAGTATTTT
TRBJ2-3 14 NA TRBV6-4 NA CASSEQGGMDTQYF TGTGCCAGCAGTGAACAGGGAGGGATGGATACGCAGTATTTT
TRBJ2-3 13 NA TRBV29-1 NA CSVAVGGTDTQYF TGCAGCGTTGCGGTGGGGGGCACAGATACGCAGTATTTT
TRBJ1-1 12 NA TRBV2 NA CASSEMGLEAFF TGTGCCAGCAGTGAAATGGGACTCGAAGCTTTCTTT
TRBJ2-1 15 TRBD2 TRBV29-1 few CSGSPREGSYNEQFF TGCAGCGGCTCCCCGCGGGAGGGCTCCTACAATGAGCAGTTCTTC
TRBJ2-1 14 NA TRBV11-2 NA CASTGEGVYNEQFF TGTGCCAGCACAGGAGAAGGGGTCTACAATGAGCAGTTCTTC
TRBJ2-5 14 NA TRBV6-5 NA CASSPEVRVETQYF TGTGCCAGCAGTCCCGAGGTCCGGGTGGAGACCCAGTACTTC
TRBJ1-2 14 TRBD1 TRBV27 many CASSLVNRGFGYTF TGTGCCAGCAGTTTAGTGAACAGGGGCTTTGGCTACACCTTC
TRBJ2-1 15 TRBD2 TRBV7-2 NA CASTERDYLLGPQFF TGTGCCAGCACCGAAAGGGACTATCTACTAGGCCCCCAGTTCTTC
TRBJ1-3 18 NA TRBV28 NA CASKSGEGSARNGNTIYF TGTGCCAGCAAATCGGGCGAGGGGTCGGCTAGGAATGGAAACACCATATATTTT
TRBJ1-5 10 NA TRBV20-1 few CSALLQAQHF TGCAGTGCCTTATTACAGGCCCAGCATTTT